What follows describes a single T cell receptor beta chain. The data originate from a study of T cells in Graves' hyperthyroidism and ophthalmopathy. Per the germline V gene, CDR1 is SNHLY and CDR2 is FYNNEI. The CDR3 sequence is 15 residues long. With 2 bases removed from V and 6 bases from J, the gap between germline ends came to 14 bases. Amplified TCR beta CDR3 regions derived from RNA transcripts. The TCR CDR3 first-round RT-PCR relied on the HTBI primer set. TCRdb processed the multiplex PCR reads anew with MiXCR; each CDR3 protein has one entry. The sample comprises around 300,000 distinct CDR3 sequences, approximately 15% of which are singletons, and 30% to 40% rests with the top ten.

Sequencing used blood. The V gene is TRBV2, the J gene TRBJ1-5; TRBD1 is a possible D gene (6 bases). The receptor comes from a woman aged 40 to 49 with Graves' ophthalmopathy. CDR3 in amino acids: CASSEWQGKGQPQHF. CDR3 DNA sequence: TGTGCCAGCAGTGAATGGCAGGGGAAAGGTCAGCCCCAGCATTTT.